This passage covers 12 T cell receptor beta chains from one sample sequenced in a study of spatial heterogeneity in lung cancer. Time point noted: blood at routine non-recurrence follow-up after resection. TCRdb analysed the 5' RACE reads with MiXCR anew, one entry per CDR3 protein. In the table there are just over 70,000 distinct CDR3 sequences, 8% to 10% of which are singletons. The sequences come from PBMCs, collected at follow-up. The receptors originated from a female donor with early-stage non-small cell lung cancer.

The V and J genes are TRBV20-1 and TRBJ1-1, with unresolved D. Per the germline V gene, CDR1 is DFQATT and CDR2 is SNEGSKA (reference sequence). V was clipped by 7 bases and J by 0 bases, with 15 bases between them. The CDR3 runs to 14 residues. CDR3 protein: CSVREGGMNTEAFF. Written as DNA, the CDR3 is TGCAGTGTCAGAGAGGGCGGGATGAACACTGAAGCTTTCTTT.

The chain couples TRBV20-1 to TRBJ1-1, with TRBD1 as a possible D gene (6 bases). Germline assignment: CDR1 DFQATT and CDR2 SNEGSKA (reference sequence). The CDR3 is 13 residues long. CDR3: CRGQSGTYYEAFF. The CDR3 DNA follows: TGCAGGGGCCAATCCGGGACATATTATGAAGCTTTCTTT.

The rearrangement links TRBV12-3 or TRBV12-4 to TRBJ2-1, with D perhaps matching TRBD2 (6 bases). This CDR3 region has 13 residues. V was shortened by 3 bases and J by 7 bases, with 10 bases between the two germline ends. The CDR3 nucleotides are TGTGCCAGCAGTTTGGGGGGAGTGAATGAGCAGTTCTTC. Translating gives CASSLGGVNEQFF.

The chain links TRBV15 to TRBJ1-2; tentatively, D is TRBD1 (6 bases). With 5 bases removed from V and 3 bases from J, the gap between germline ends came to 16 bases. The CDR3 covers 15 residues. The germline CDR1 and CDR2 sequences are LNHNV and YYDKDF (reference sequence). The CDR3 DNA reads TGTGCCACCAGCCCGCGGACAGTCCCTTACTATGGCTACACCTTC. This gives the protein CATSPRTVPYYGYTF.

The chain carries TRBV6-5 and TRBJ2-1, with D perhaps matching TRBD1 or TRBD2 (5 bases each). This CDR3 has 13 residues. The V end was cut by 6 bases, the J end by 4 bases, with 10 bases between. Germline assignment: CDR1 MNHEY and CDR2 SVGAGI. For the CDR3, the DNA is TGTGCCAGCAGGCCAGGGAGTTACAATGAGCAGTTCTTC. Protein sequence: CASRPGSYNEQFF.

This clonotype was counted ten times or more. The chain is built from TRBV7-8 and TRBJ2-1; 8 nucleotides match TRBD2. CDR3 size: 15 residues. J gave up 9 bases and V 1 base, and 8 bases lay outside the gene matches. Per germline, CDR1 SGHVS and CDR2 FQNEAQ. CDR3 in DNA: TGTGCCAGCAGCTTAGACGGGAGGGGTGACGGTGAGCAGTTCTTC. Translating gives CASSLDGRGDGEQFF.

This clonotype was observed many times. The CDR3 DNA reads as TGCAGTGCAAAGAACAGACAGAGTCTGCAAGAGACCCAGTACTTC. This gives the protein CSAKNRQSLQETQYF. The rearrangement uses TRBV20-1 and TRBJ2-5; D is possibly TRBD1 (5 bases). This CDR3 contains 15 residues. The V gene lost 6 bases and the J gene lost 2 bases, with 19 bases spanning the gap. From germline, CDR1 is DFQATT and CDR2 SNEGSKA (reference sequence).

This clonotype was found many times. V gene TRBV5-6 combines with J gene TRBJ2-1; 7 nucleotides agree with TRBD2. Trimming cost V 0 bases and J 7 bases; bases outside gene matches: 4. This CDR3 comprises 14 residues. Germline loops: CDR1 SGHDT, CDR2 YYEEEE. The DNA for the CDR3 is TGTGCCAGCAGCTTGGCCGGGACTATGAATGAGCAGTTCTTC. Protein sequence: CASSLAGTMNEQFF.

The V call is TRBV5-1, the J call TRBJ2-1; TRBD2 agrees at 10 bases. The better agreement between TRBJ2-7 and the DNA end casts doubt on the J call. Germline V gene data show CDR1 as SGHRS and CDR2 as YFSETQ. This CDR3 comprises 15 residues. The CDR3 here is CASTIQTSGYNEQYF. The CDR3 DNA reads as TGCGCCAGCACTATCCAGACTAGCGGGTACAATGAGCAGTACTTC.

This chain uses TRBV7-3 with TRBJ2-1; the D gene is possibly TRBD2 (5 bases). In germline, CDR1 is SGHTA, CDR2 FQGTGA. V was pared by 2 bases and J by 4 bases, with 12 bases between. The CDR3 sequence is 15 residues long. This chain's CDR3 is CASSLRLAQYNEQFF. The CDR3 DNA reads as TGTGCCAGCAGCTTACGGCTAGCTCAGTACAATGAGCAGTTCTTC.

About this clonotype: This may be a read error, as it is one base from a much larger clone. This chain uses TRBV27 with TRBJ2-1; the D is unclear. The CDR3 runs 13 residues. The V gene's germline CDR1 is MNHEY and CDR2 SMNVEV (reference sequence). The CDR3: CASSERAYNVQFF. The DNA for the CDR3 is TGTGCCAGCAGCGAGAGAGCCTACAATGTGCAGTTCTTC.

This clonotype was seen repeatedly, ten times or more. The V call is TRBV5-1, the J call TRBJ2-3; 7 bases agree with TRBD1. V lost 4 bases and J lost 6; bases outside the gene matches: 5. Germline-derived CDR1 and CDR2 are SGHRS and YFSETQ. This CDR3 is 13 amino acids long. The CDR3 spells CASSPGTDDTQYF. For the CDR3, the DNA is TGCGCCAGCAGCCCCGGGACAGACGATACGCAGTATTTT. The variable domain in full, completed from reference TRBV5-1 and TRBJ2-3, reads KAGVTQTPRYLIKTRGQQVTLSCSPISGHRSVSWYQQTPGQGLQFLFEYFSETQRNKGNFPGRFSGRQFSNSRSEMNVSTLELGDSALYLCASSPGTDDTQYFGPGTRLTVL.